These 14 T cell receptor beta chains came from one sample sequenced in a study of blood T cell repertoires in COVID-19. Data came from immunoSEQ multiplex PCR; TCRdb stores just in-frame clones and leaves some out. The sample records about 78,000 clones, approximately 84% being singletons. The sample consisted of peripheral blood. Every receptor here comes from a man aged 60 to 69 with active or convalescent COVID-19.

J is TRBJ1-4 and V is TRBV7-9, with 7 nucleotides matching TRBD1. Germline values: CDR1 SEHNR, CDR2 FQNEAQ (reference sequence). The junction had 5 bases not matched to a gene; V was cut back by 5 bases and J by 5 bases. The CDR3 has 14 residues. The CDR3 sequence: CASSPGQTNEKLFF. CDR3 in DNA: TGTGCCAGCAGCCCGGGACAGACGAATGAAAAACTGTTTTTT.

The chain uses TRBV11-1 and TRBJ2-7; 10 bases line up with TRBD1. Trimming took 4 bases from V and 3 from J; bases not matched to a gene: 6. Germline V lookup: CDR1 SGHAT, CDR2 FQDESV (reference sequence). CDR3 length: 15 residues. The DNA of the CDR3 is TGTGCCAGCAGCTACAGACAGGGGGCAAACTACGAGCAGTACTTC. Its protein is CASSYRQGANYEQYF. The full variable domain, its missing parts supplied by reference TRBV11-1 and TRBJ2-7, is EAEVAQSPRYKITEKSQAVAFWCDPISGHATLYWYRQILGQGPELLVQFQDESVVDDSQLPKDRFSAERLKGVDSTLKIQPAELGDSAMYLCASSYRQGANYEQYFGPGTRLTVT.

The genes are TRBV6-5 and TRBJ2-1; TRBD1 matches 8 bases. V trimming: 8 bases; J trimming: 0 bases; junction bases outside the gene matches: 3. From germline, CDR1 is MNHEY and CDR2 SVGAGI. The CDR3 extends over 14 amino acids. DNA for the CDR3: TGTGCCAGCTATACAGGGGGCTCCTACAATGAGCAGTTCTTC. Protein sequence: CASYTGGSYNEQFF.

This chain uses TRBV6-5 with TRBJ2-7, with 7 bases identical to TRBD1. Germline assignment: CDR1 MNHEY and CDR2 SVGAGI. The CDR3 runs 16 residues. J lost 3 bases, V lost 2 bases, and 10 bases had no gene match. CDR3 in DNA: TGTGCCAGCAGTTACCGGACCGGGACAGTAAACTACGAGCAGTACTTC. It codes for CASSYRTGTVNYEQYF.

V usage is TRBV6-5 and J usage is TRBJ2-7; 9 bases are a match to TRBD1. Per the germline V gene, CDR1 is MNHEY and CDR2 is SVGAGI. Losses at the gene ends were 6 bases for V and 2 bases for J; bases not matched to a gene: 5. This CDR3 is 14 amino acids long. CDR3 DNA: TGTGCCAGCAGGGGGACAGGGCGGCCCTACGAGCAGTACTTC. This gives the protein CASRGTGRPYEQYF.

This clone was seen only a few times. V gene TRBV5-8 combines with J gene TRBJ1-5; D perhaps matches TRBD1 (5 bases). Germline lookup yields CDR1 SGHTS and CDR2 YDEGEE. CDR3 size: 15 residues. Between the trimmed V and J ends, which lost 4 bases and 4 bases, there was a span of 15 bases. The CDR3 here is CASSVGWTPNQPQHF. The CDR3 nucleotides read TGTGCCAGCAGCGTGGGATGGACACCTAATCAGCCCCAGCATTTT.

V is TRBV3-1 (or the pseudogene TRBV3-2) and J is TRBJ1-4; TRBD1 aligns across 7 bases. Germline CDR1 is LGHDT and CDR2 is YNNKEL (reference sequence). With V trimmed by 0 bases and J by 0 bases, 13 bases remained unmatched. This CDR3 spans 20 amino acids. As DNA, the CDR3 is TGTGCCAGCAGCCAAGAGGAACGGACAGGTGCGACCTCAACTAATGAAAAACTGTTTTTT. Protein sequence: CASSQEERTGATSTNEKLFF.

The chain uses TRBV30 and TRBJ1-2; D is uncertain. Looked up from germline, CDR1 is GTSNPN and CDR2 is SVGIG (reference sequence). The CDR3 runs 12 residues. V gave up 1 base and J gave up 3 bases, with 6 bases separating them. The CDR3 sequence: CAWSEADYGYTF. Here the CDR3 DNA reads TGTGCCTGGAGTGAAGCGGACTATGGCTACACCTTC.

The J gene is TRBJ1-1, the V gene TRBV4-1, with 8 bases lining up with TRBD1. With 5 bases clipped from V and 3 bases from J, the junction kept 8 bases outside the gene matches. The CDR3 is made up of 15 amino acids. Germline-derived CDR1 and CDR2 are MGHRA and YSYEKL. The CDR3 is CASSGGGRGHTEAFF. The DNA for the CDR3 is TGCGCCAGCAGCGGGGGGGGCAGGGGGCACACTGAAGCTTTCTTT.

V usage is TRBV14 and J usage is TRBJ2-7; TRBD2 aligns across 7 bases. CDR1 is SGHDN, CDR2 FVKESK, per germline. V dropped 1 base and J dropped 1; count of bases not matched to a gene: 4. The CDR3 sequence is 15 residues long. CDR3 protein: CASSQVRGVSYEQYF. The CDR3 DNA sequence: TGTGCCAGCAGCCAAGTACGGGGGGTTTCCTACGAGCAGTACTTC.

This clone was detected a few times. The V gene is TRBV4-3, the J gene TRBJ2-6, with D possibly TRBD1 on 5 matching bases. There are 17 residues in the CDR3. Trimming took off 0 bases at V and 0 bases at J, with 9 bases between the two ends. CDR1 is LGHNA, CDR2 YSLEER, per germline. CDR3 nucleotide sequence: TGCGCCAGCAGCCAAGAAGGGGCCACCTCTGGGGCCAACGTCCTGACTTTC. Translation gives CASSQEGATSGANVLTF.

V gene TRBV9 combines with J gene TRBJ2-1, with TRBD2 identical over 13 bases. Trimming took 4 bases from V and 8 from J; bases not matched to a gene: 6. The CDR3 runs to 15 residues. Germline V gene lookup returns CDR1 SGDLS and CDR2 YYNGEE. This chain's CDR3 is CASSPTSGGAYEQFF. The CDR3 region has the DNA TGTGCCAGCAGCCCTACTAGCGGGGGGGCCTATGAGCAGTTCTTC.

The V call is TRBV7-2, the J call TRBJ1-5; D perhaps matches TRBD1 (5 bases). Between the trimmed V and J ends, which lost 4 bases and 7 bases, there was a span of 14 bases. Germline CDR1 SGHTA, CDR2 FQGNSA. This CDR3 is 14 amino acids long. CDR3 sequence reads: CASSSSSGYQPQHF. CDR3 nucleotides: TGTGCCAGCAGCTCCTCGTCAGGGTACCAGCCCCAGCATTTT.

V and J are TRBV5-4 and TRBJ2-7, with D possibly TRBD1 on 6 matching bases. V was clipped by 0 bases and J by 3 bases, with 13 bases between them. In germline, CDR1 is SGHNT, CDR2 YYREEE (reference sequence). This CDR3 spans 15 amino acids. The CDR3 protein is CASSLDPTGNYEQYF. In DNA form, the CDR3 reads TGTGCCAGCAGCTTGGATCCCACAGGGAACTACGAGCAGTACTTC. The full variable domain, rest sourced from reference TRBV5-4 and TRBJ2-7, is ETGVTQSPTHLIKTRGQQVTLRCSSQSGHNTVSWYQQALGQGPQFIFQYYREEENGRGNFPPRFSGLQFPNYSSELNVNALELDDSALYLCASSLDPTGNYEQYFGPGTRLTVT.